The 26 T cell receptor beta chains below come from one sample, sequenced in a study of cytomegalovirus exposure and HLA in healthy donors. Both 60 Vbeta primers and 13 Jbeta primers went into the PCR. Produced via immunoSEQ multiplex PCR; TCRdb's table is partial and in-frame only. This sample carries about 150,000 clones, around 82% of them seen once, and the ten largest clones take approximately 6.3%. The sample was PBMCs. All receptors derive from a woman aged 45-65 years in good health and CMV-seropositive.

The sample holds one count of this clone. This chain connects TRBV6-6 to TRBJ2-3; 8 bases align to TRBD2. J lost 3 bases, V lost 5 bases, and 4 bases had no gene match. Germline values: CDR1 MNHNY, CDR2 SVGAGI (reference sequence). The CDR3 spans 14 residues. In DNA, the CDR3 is TGTGCCAGCAGTCCGGGGGGGAAGACAGATACGCAGTATTTT. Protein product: CASSPGGKTDTQYF.

The CDR3 DNA is TGCGCCAGCAGCCAAGTCCAGGCCTTGAACACTGAAGCTTTCTTT. Residues: CASSQVQALNTEAFF. This chain joins TRBV4-1 and TRBJ1-1; unclear D gene. The CDR3 extends over 15 amino acids. The germline V and J ends were trimmed by 1 base and 0 bases, with 9 bases remaining between them. The germline CDR1 and CDR2 sequences are MGHRA and YSYEKL.

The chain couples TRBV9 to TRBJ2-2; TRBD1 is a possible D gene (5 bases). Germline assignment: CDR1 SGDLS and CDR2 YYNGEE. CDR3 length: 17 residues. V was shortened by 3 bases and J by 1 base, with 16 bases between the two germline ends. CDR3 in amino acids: CASSGTLGQGNTGELFF. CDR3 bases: TGTGCCAGCAGCGGGACACTGGGGCAGGGGAACACCGGGGAGCTGTTTTTT.

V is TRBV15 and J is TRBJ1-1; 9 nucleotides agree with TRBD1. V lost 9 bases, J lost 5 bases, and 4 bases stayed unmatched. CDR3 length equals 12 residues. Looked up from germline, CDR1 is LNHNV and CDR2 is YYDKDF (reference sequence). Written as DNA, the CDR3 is TGTGCCACGCGACAGGGGGGAACTGAAGCTTTCTTT. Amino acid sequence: CATRQGGTEAFF.

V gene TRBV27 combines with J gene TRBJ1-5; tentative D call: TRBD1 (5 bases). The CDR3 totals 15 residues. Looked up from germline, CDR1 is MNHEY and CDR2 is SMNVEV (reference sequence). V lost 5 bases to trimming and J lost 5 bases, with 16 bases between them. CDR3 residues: CASSPVAGRDQPQHF. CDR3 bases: TGTGCCAGCAGTCCCGTGGCGGGACGGGATCAGCCCCAGCATTTT.

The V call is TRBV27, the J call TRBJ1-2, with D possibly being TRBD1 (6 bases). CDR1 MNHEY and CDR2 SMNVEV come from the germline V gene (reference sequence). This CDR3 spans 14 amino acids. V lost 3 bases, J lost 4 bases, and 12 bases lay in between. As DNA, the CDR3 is TGTGCCAGCAGTTTGGGCAGGGGTATCTATGGCTACACCTTC. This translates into CASSLGRGIYGYTF.

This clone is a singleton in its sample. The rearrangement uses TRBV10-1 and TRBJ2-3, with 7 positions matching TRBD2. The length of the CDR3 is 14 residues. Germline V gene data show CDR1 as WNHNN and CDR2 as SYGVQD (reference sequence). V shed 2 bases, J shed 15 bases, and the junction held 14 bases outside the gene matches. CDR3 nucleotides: TGCGCCAGCAGTGAGAAGGGAGGAGCGGGGACCCGTTATTTT. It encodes CASSEKGGAGTRYF.

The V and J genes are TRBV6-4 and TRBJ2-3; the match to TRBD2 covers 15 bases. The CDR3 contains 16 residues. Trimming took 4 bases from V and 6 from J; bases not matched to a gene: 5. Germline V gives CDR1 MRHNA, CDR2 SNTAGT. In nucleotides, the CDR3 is TGTGCCAGCAGTGCCTACGGGACTAGCGGGGGGGATACGCAGTATTTT. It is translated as CASSAYGTSGGDTQYF.

CDR3 bases: TGTGCCAGCAGTGAGCGACAGGGACCTAGGGGTGAGCAGTTCTTC. Translating gives CASSERQGPRGEQFF. The chain uses TRBV25-1 and TRBJ2-1; 7 bases match TRBD1. V trimming: 3 bases; J trimming: 9 bases; junction bases outside the gene matches: 11. Germline CDR1 reads MGHDK; CDR2 reads SYGVNS. The CDR3 runs 15 residues.

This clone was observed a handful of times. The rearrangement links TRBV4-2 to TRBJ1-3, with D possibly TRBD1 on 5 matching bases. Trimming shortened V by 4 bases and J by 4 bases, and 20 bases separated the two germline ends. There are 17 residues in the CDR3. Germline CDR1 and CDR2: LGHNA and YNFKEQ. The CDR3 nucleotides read TGTGCCAGCAGCCTTCGGGAGCAGGGCAATACGGGAAACACCATATATTTT. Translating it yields CASSLREQGNTGNTIYF.

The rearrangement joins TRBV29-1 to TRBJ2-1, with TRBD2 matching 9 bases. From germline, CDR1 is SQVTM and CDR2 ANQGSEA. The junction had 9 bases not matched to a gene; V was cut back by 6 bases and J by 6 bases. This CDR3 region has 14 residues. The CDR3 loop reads CSVTPAGGPNEQFF. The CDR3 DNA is TGCAGCGTGACTCCAGCGGGGGGCCCCAATGAGCAGTTCTTC.

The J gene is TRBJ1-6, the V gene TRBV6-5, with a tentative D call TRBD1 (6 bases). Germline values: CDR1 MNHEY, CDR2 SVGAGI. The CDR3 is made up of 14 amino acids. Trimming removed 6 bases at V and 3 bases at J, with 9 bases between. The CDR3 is CASRRQDYNSPLHF. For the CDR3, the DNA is TGTGCCAGCAGACGACAGGACTATAATTCACCCCTCCACTTT.

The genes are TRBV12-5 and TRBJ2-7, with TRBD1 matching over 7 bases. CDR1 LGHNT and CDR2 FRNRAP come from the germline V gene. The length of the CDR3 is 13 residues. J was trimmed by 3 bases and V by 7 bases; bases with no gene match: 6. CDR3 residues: CASAPDRDYEQYF. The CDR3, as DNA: TGTGCTAGTGCACCCGACAGGGACTACGAGCAGTACTTC.

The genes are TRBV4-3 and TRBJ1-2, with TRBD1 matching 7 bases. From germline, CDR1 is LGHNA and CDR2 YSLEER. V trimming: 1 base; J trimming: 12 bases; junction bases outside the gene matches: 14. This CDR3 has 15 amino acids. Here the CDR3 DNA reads TGCGCCAGCAGCCAAGCTCCGGGGACAGCTCTCAGAAACACCTTC. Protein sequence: CASSQAPGTALRNTF.

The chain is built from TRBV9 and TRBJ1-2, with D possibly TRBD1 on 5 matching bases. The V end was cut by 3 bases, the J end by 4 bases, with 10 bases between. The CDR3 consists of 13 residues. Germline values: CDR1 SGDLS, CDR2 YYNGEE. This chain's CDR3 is CASSDTGGYGYTF. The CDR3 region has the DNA TGTGCCAGCAGCGACACCGGGGGCTATGGCTACACCTTC.

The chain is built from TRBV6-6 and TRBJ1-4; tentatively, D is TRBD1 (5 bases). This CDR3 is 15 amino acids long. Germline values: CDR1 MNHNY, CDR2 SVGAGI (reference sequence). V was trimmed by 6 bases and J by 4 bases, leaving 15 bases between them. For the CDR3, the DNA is TGTGCCAGCAGCCCGGGCCAGGGTCATAATGAAAAACTGTTTTTT. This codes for CASSPGQGHNEKLFF.

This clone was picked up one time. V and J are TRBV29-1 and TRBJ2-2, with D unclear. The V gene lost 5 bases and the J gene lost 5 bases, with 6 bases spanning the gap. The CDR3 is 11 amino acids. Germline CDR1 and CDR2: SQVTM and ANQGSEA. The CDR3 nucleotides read TGCAGCGTTAGCAGGACCGGGGAGCTGTTTTTT. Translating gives CSVSRTGELFF.

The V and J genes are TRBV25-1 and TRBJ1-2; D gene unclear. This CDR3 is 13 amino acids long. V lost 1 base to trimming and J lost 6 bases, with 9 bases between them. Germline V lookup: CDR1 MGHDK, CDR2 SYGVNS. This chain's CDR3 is CASSESTQNGYTF. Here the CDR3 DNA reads TGTGCCAGCAGTGAATCTACGCAAAATGGCTACACCTTC.

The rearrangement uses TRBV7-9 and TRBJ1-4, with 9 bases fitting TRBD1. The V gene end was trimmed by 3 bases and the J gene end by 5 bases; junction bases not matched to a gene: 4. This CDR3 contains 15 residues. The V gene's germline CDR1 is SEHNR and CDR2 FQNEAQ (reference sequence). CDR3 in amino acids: CASSFTGGLNEKLFF. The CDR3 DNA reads TGTGCCAGCAGCTTTACAGGGGGCTTGAATGAAAAACTGTTTTTT.

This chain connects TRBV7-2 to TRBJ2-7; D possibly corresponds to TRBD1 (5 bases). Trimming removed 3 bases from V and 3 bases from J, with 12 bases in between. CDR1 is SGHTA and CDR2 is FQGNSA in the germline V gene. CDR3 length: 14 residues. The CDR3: CASSFGLGHYEQYF. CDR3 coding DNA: TGTGCCAGCAGCTTCGGTCTCGGACACTACGAGCAGTACTTC.

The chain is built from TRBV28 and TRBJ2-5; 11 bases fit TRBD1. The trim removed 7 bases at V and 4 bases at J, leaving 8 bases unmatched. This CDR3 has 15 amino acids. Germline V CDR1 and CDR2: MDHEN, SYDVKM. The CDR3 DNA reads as TGTGCCAGCACAATGGGGGGGACAGGGGGAGAGACCCAGTACTTC. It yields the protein CASTMGGTGGETQYF.

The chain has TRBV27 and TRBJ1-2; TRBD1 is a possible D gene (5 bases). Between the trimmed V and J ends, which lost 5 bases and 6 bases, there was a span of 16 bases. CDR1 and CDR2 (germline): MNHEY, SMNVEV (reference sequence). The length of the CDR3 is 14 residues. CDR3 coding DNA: TGTGCCAGCAGTCCCCAAAATTTCAGGGATGGCTACACCTTC. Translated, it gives CASSPQNFRDGYTF.

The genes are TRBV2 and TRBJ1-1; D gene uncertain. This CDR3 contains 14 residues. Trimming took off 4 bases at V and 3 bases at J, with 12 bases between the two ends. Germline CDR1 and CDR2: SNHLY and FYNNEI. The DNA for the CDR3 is TGTGCCAGCAGTGTATTCCCGGGAGACACTGAAGCTTTCTTT. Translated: CASSVFPGDTEAFF.

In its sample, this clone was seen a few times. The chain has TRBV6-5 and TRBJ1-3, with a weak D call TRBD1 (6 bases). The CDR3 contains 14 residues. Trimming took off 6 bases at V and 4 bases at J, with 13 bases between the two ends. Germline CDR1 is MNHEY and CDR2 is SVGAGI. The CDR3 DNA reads TGTGCCAGCAGCCCCCCCCAGGGGGGAAACACCATATATTTT. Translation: CASSPPQGGNTIYF.

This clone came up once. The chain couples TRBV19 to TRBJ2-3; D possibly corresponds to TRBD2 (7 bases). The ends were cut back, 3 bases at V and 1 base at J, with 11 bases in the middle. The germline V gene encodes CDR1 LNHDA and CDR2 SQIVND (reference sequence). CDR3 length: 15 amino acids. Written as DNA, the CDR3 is TGTGCCAGTAGTATGGGGGGGCCTGGCACAGATACGCAGTATTTT. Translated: CASSMGGPGTDTQYF.

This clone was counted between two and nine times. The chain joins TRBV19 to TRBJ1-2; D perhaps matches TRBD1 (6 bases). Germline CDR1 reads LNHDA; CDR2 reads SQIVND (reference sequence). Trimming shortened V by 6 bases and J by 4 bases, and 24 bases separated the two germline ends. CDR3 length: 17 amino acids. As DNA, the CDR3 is TGTGCCAGTAGCACCCGACAGGCCCGAGGATCCGGCTATGGCTACACCTTC. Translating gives CASSTRQARGSGYGYTF.